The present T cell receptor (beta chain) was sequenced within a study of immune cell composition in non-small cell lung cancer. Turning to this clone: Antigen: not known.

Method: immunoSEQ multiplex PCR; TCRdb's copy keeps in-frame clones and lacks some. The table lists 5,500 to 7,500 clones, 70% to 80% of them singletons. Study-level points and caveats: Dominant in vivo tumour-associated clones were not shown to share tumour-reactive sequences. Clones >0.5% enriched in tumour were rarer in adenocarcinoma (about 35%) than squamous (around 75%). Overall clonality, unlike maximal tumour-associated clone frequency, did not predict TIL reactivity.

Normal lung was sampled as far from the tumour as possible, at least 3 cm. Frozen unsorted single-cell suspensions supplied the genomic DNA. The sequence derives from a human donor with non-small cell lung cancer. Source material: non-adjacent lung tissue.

CDR3 nucleotides: TGCGCCAGCAGCCAAATAGCATCAGGGCTGGGTAGCACTGAAGCTTTCTTT. This translates into CASSQIASGLGSTEAFF. The chain recombines TRBV4-1 with TRBJ1-1, with D perhaps TRBD1 (5 bases). Deletions cut 2 bases from V and 4 bases from J, with 20 bases between. This CDR3 contains 17 residues. Germline lookup yields CDR1 MGHRA and CDR2 YSYEKL.